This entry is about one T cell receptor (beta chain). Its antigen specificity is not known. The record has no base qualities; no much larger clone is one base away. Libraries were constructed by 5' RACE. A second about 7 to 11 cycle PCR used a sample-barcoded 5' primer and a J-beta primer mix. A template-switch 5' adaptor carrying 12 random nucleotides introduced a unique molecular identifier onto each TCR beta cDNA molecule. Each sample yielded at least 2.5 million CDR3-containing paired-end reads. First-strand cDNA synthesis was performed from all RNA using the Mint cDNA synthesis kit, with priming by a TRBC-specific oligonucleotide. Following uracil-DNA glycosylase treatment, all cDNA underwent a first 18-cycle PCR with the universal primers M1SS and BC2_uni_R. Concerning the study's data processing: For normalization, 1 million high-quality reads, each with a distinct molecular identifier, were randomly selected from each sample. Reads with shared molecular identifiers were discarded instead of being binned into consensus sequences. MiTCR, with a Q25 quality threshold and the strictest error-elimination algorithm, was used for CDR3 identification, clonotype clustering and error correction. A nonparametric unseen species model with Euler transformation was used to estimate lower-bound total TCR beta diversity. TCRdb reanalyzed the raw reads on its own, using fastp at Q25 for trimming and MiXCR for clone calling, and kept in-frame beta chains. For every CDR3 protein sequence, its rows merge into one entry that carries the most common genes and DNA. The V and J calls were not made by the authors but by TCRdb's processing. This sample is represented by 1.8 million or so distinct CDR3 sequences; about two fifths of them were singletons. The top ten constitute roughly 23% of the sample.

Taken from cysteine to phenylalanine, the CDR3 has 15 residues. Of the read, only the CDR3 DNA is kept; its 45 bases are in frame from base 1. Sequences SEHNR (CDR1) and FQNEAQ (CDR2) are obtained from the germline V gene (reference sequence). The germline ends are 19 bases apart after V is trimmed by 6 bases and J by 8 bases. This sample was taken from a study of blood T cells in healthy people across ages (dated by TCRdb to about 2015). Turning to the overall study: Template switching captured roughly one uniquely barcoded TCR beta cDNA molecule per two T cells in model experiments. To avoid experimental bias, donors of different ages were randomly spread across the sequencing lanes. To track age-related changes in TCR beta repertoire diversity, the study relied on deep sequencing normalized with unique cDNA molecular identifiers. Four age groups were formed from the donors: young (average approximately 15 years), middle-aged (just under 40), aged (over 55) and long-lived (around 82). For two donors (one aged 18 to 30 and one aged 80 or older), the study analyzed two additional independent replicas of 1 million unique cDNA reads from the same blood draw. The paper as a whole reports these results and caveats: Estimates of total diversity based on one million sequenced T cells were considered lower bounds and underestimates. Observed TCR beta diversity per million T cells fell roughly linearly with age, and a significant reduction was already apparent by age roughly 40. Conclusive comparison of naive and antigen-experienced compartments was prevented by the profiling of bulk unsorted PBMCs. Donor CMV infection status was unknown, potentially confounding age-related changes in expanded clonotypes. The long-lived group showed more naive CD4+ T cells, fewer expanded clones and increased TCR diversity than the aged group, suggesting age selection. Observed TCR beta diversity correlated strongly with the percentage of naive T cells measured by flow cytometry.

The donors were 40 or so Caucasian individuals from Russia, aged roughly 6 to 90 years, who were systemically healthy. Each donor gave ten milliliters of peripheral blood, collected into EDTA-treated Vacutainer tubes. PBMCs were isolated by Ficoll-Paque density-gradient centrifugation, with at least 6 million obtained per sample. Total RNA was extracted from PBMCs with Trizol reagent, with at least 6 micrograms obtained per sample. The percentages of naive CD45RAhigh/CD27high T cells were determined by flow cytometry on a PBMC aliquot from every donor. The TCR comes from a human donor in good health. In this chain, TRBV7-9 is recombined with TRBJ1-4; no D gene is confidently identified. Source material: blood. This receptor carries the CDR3 CASSKLSRSYEKLFF. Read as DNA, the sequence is TGTGCCAGCAGTAAGCTGTCTCGGTCGTACGAAAAACTGTTTTTT.